Each of the 25 T cell receptor beta chains below was sequenced from the same sample in a study of OX40 agonist ivuxolimab in advanced cancers. Using immunoSEQ multiplex PCR, the repertoire was profiled, and TCRdb retains in-frame clones only, with some absent. The sample contains tens of thousands of clones, less than 95% of which appear only once. The source material was CD4+ or CD8+ T cells sorted from blood, sampled in a trial of the OX40 agonist ivuxolimab. The receptors originated from an adult with an advanced solid tumor such as melanoma, head and neck, liver or kidney cancer.

V usage is TRBV13 and J usage is TRBJ1-2, with D tentatively TRBD1 (5 bases). Trimming removed 6 bases at V and 3 bases at J, with 11 bases between. This CDR3 is 13 amino acids long. Per germline, CDR1 PRHDT and CDR2 FYEKMQ (reference sequence). CDR3 sequence: CASRRGLYYGYTF. CDR3 nucleotide sequence: TGTGCCAGCAGGAGGGGACTGTACTATGGCTACACCTTC.

The CDR3 protein is CASSLLSAGQPQHF. In DNA form, the CDR3 reads TGTGCCAGCAGCCTTCTTTCCGCGGGTCAGCCCCAGCATTTT. This rearrangement joins TRBV5-8 to TRBJ1-5; D unclear. Trimming took 4 bases from V and 6 from J, leaving 14 bases between them. This CDR3 spans 14 amino acids. Germline V lookup: CDR1 SGHTS, CDR2 YDEGEE. Full variable domain (outside the CDR3, taken from reference TRBV5-8 and TRBJ1-5): EAGVTQSPTHLIKTRGQQATLRCSPISGHTSVYWYQQALGLGLQFLLWYDEGEERNRGNFPPRFSGRQFPNYSSELNVNALELEDSALYLCASSLLSAGQPQHFGDGTRLSIL.

This clone was seen a single time. CDR3 in DNA: TGTGCCAGCAGTCGGGAGACAGGGGGCGTCCCCGGGGAGCTGTTTTTT. This codes for CASSRETGGVPGELFF. This chain links TRBV27 with TRBJ2-2; 10 nucleotides align to TRBD1. V lost 5 bases, J lost 6 bases, and 9 bases stayed unmatched. The CDR3 loop spans 16 amino acids. Germline loops: CDR1 MNHEY, CDR2 SMNVEV (reference sequence).

The J gene is TRBJ1-3, the V gene TRBV30; maybe TRBD1 (5 bases). The V and J ends lost 3 bases and 3 bases respectively, with 15 bases between them. The CDR3 has 15 amino acids. From germline, CDR1 is GTSNPN and CDR2 SVGIG (reference sequence). CDR3 nucleotide sequence: TGTGCCTGGAGGCCCCCCAGGGCGAATGGAAACACCATATATTTT. It is translated as CAWRPPRANGNTIYF.

V gene TRBV21-1 combines with J gene TRBJ2-1; the table's D call, TRBD2, was not checked against the DNA. TRBV21-1 is annotated as a pseudogene. The length of the CDR3 is 19 residues. The CDR3 is CASSKGPTLTTRSPNEQFF. The DNA for the CDR3 is TGTGCCAGCAGCAAAGGACCAACCCTCACGACTAGAAGCCCTAATGAGCAGTTCTTC.

In this sample, this clone turned up a few times. The chain links TRBV5-1 to TRBJ2-5; maybe TRBD2 (5 bases). Trimming stripped 6 bases from V and 2 bases from J, with 17 bases between. CDR3 length: 15 amino acids. Germline-derived CDR1 and CDR2 are SGHRS and YFSETQ. The CDR3 reads CASTNPGSAQETQYF. CDR3 DNA: TGCGCCAGCACCAACCCGGGGTCAGCGCAAGAGACCCAGTACTTC.

V gene TRBV6-6 combines with J gene TRBJ2-2, with D perhaps TRBD1 or TRBD2 (5 bases each). The ends were cut back, 8 bases at V and 3 bases at J, with 16 bases in the middle. The V gene's germline CDR1 is MNHNY and CDR2 SVGAGI (reference sequence). This CDR3 is 15 amino acids long. CDR3 sequence (DNA): TGTGCCAGCCGCCTCTATCGGGGCTACACCGGGGAGCTGTTTTTT. It specifies CASRLYRGYTGELFF.

A note on this clone: Other DNA sequences in this specimen translate into the identical CDR3. The chain carries TRBV28 and TRBJ1-5, with 9 positions matching TRBD1. From germline, CDR1 is MDHEN and CDR2 SYDVKM. The ends lost 6 bases at V and 1 base at J; junction bases unmatched: 1. The CDR3 runs to 14 residues. Here the CDR3 DNA reads TGTGCCAGCAGAACAGGGGGCAGCAATCAGCCCCAGCATTTT. Translation gives CASRTGGSNQPQHF.

This chain links TRBV28 with TRBJ1-3; the D is unclear. Trimming pared 3 bases from V and 8 bases from J, leaving 8 bases between. CDR3 size: 12 residues. Germline CDR1 reads MDHEN; CDR2 reads SYDVKM. CDR3 protein: CASSLLRDTIYF. The CDR3 region has the DNA TGTGCCAGCAGTTTGCTTCGTGACACCATATATTTT. The full variable domain, its missing parts supplied by reference TRBV28 and TRBJ1-3, is DVKVTQSSRYLVKRTGEKVFLECVQDMDHENMFWYRQDPGLGLRLIYFSYDVKMKEKGDIPEGYSVSREKKERFSLILESASTNQTSMYLCASSLLRDTIYFGEGSWLTVV.

In nucleotides, the CDR3 is TGTGCCAGCAACCCTCGCGACAGGGACAATGGCTACACCTTC. The encoded protein is CASNPRDRDNGYTF. This chain links TRBV11-2 with TRBJ1-2, with 7 bases fitting TRBD1. The germline CDR1 and CDR2 sequences are SGHAT and FQNNGV. The CDR3 is 14 residues long. J was trimmed by 6 bases and V by 7 bases; bases with no gene match: 11.

This rearrangement joins TRBV6-5 to TRBJ2-1; 7 bases fit TRBD2. Germline-derived CDR1 and CDR2 are MNHEY and SVGAGI. The CDR3 runs to 15 residues. The ends lost 2 bases at V and 3 bases at J; junction bases unmatched: 4. DNA of the CDR3: TGTGCCAGCAGTTACAGCGGGGCGATCTACAATGAGCAGTTCTTC. Amino acids: CASSYSGAIYNEQFF.

The CDR3 here is CASSFGTSVREQFF. CDR3 sequence (DNA): TGTGCCAGCAGCTTTGGGACTAGCGTTCGTGAGCAGTTCTTC. The chain recombines TRBV7-9 with TRBJ2-1; 10 positions agree with TRBD2. The junction had 5 bases not matched to a gene; V was cut back by 3 bases and J by 9 bases. Germline CDR1 is SEHNR and CDR2 is FQNEAQ (reference sequence). The CDR3 loop spans 14 amino acids.

The V and J genes are TRBV5-8 and TRBJ2-1, with 10 positions matching TRBD1. Germline trimming cut 4 bases from V and 6 bases from J; bases unmatched to any gene: 4. There are 14 residues in the CDR3. Germline CDR1 reads SGHTS; CDR2 reads YDEGEE. This CDR3 reads CASSLRDRGNEQFF. CDR3 in DNA: TGTGCCAGCAGCCTCCGGGACAGGGGCAATGAGCAGTTCTTC.

This sequence joins TRBV6-1 and TRBJ2-1, with 10 bases aligning to TRBD2. J was trimmed by 9 bases and V by 2 bases; bases with no gene match: 7. CDR3 length: 15 residues. From germline, CDR1 is MNHNS and CDR2 SASEGT. The CDR3 loop reads CASSELAGVGSEQFF. The CDR3 DNA sequence: TGTGCCAGCAGTGAACTAGCGGGGGTTGGTAGTGAGCAGTTCTTC.

The V gene is TRBV6-5, the J gene TRBJ1-1; D remains ambiguous. The CDR3 sequence is 16 residues long. Germline CDR1 is MNHEY and CDR2 is SVGAGI. The V gene lost 4 bases and the J gene lost 3 bases, with 18 bases spanning the gap. The CDR3 is CASSSPQTLLYTEAFF. In DNA form, the CDR3 reads TGTGCCAGCAGTTCCCCTCAGACCCTTCTTTACACTGAAGCTTTCTTT.

This sequence joins TRBV28 and TRBJ1-1; 8 bases agree with TRBD1. V was pared by 5 bases and J by 13 bases, with 15 bases of the junction left unmatched. Germline V gives CDR1 MDHEN, CDR2 SYDVKM. This CDR3 has 14 residues. The CDR3 here is CASSLLLGQGRGFF. CDR3 sequence (DNA): TGTGCCAGCAGTCTACTATTAGGACAGGGCAGGGGTTTCTTT.

This clone showed up just a few times. The rearrangement joins TRBV19 to TRBJ1-2, with TRBD1 identical over 10 bases. After removal of 6 bases from V and 2 bases from J, the junction contained 21 bases not matched to a gene. The CDR3 is made up of 20 amino acids. Per the germline V gene, CDR1 is LNHDA and CDR2 is SQIVND (reference sequence). The CDR3 DNA is TGTGCCAGTAGCCCTCGAAGACGAGAGGGGGGGGACAGGGGAAACTATGGCTACACCTTC. Residues: CASSPRRREGGDRGNYGYTF.

About this clone: Other DNA sequences in the same sample also yield this CDR3. The chain joins TRBV11-2 to TRBJ1-6; D is uncertain. The CDR3 spans 15 residues. Looked up from germline, CDR1 is SGHAT and CDR2 is FQNNGV. V lost 7 bases, J lost 9 bases, and 19 bases lay in between. Here the CDR3 DNA reads TGTGCCAGCACCCCGACGCAGGCCGAGTTTTCACCCCTCCACTTT. Translated: CASTPTQAEFSPLHF. Together with reference TRBV11-2 and TRBJ1-6, the CDR3 gives the full variable domain: EAGVAQSPRYKIIEKRQSVAFWCNPISGHATLYWYQQILGQGPKLLIQFQNNGVVDDSQLPKDRFSAERLKGVDSTLKIQPAKLEDSAVYLCASTPTQAEFSPLHFGNGTRLTVT.

The J gene is TRBJ2-5, the V gene TRBV5-4; 10 bases agree with TRBD2. The trim removed 4 bases at V and 1 base at J, leaving 4 bases unmatched. CDR1 and CDR2 (germline): SGHNT, YYREEE (reference sequence). CDR3 length: 15 amino acids. CDR3 sequence (DNA): TGTGCCAGCAGCCGGACTAGCGGTACCCAAGAGACCCAGTACTTC. It encodes CASSRTSGTQETQYF.

This chain uses TRBV10-3 with TRBJ1-2; D is ambiguous. The CDR3 has 14 amino acids. V was clipped by 0 bases and J by 3 bases, with 8 bases between them. Germline loops: CDR1 ENHRY, CDR2 SYGVKD. In DNA form, the CDR3 reads TGTGCCATCAGTGAGTCGCCCAGAGACTATGGCTACACCTTC. This sequence encodes CAISESPRDYGYTF.

V and J are TRBV6-1 and TRBJ2-2; TRBD2 is a possible D gene (6 bases). V was cut by 6 bases and J by 6 bases, with 14 bases left in between. This CDR3 is built from 14 residues. The germline V gene has CDR1 MNHNS and CDR2 SASEGT. CDR3 protein: CASRAGSGAGELFF. The CDR3 DNA follows: TGTGCCAGCAGAGCGGGTAGCGGCGCCGGGGAGCTGTTTTTT.

The gene calls are TRBV28 and TRBJ1-1; D is undetermined. This CDR3 comprises 13 residues. Trimming cost V 1 base and J 10 bases, with 13 bases left between them. Germline V lookup: CDR1 MDHEN, CDR2 SYDVKM. CDR3 amino acids: CASSLSTGLAAFF. CDR3 in DNA: TGTGCCAGCAGTTTATCGACGGGTCTGGCAGCTTTCTTT.

The rearrangement joins TRBV7-8 to TRBJ1-5; D not certain. The length of the CDR3 is 12 residues. Trimming removed 5 bases at V and 7 bases at J, with 9 bases between. Germline lookup yields CDR1 SGHVS and CDR2 FQNEAQ. CDR3 in amino acids: CASSPLSQPQHF. The CDR3 DNA reads as TGTGCCAGCAGCCCACTCTCCCAGCCCCAGCATTTT.

The J gene is TRBJ1-4, the V gene TRBV7-2; D is unclear. The germline CDR1 and CDR2 sequences are SGHTA and FQGNSA. V was trimmed by 5 bases and J by 5 bases, leaving 12 bases between them. This CDR3 contains 14 residues. The CDR3 loop is CASSRTFRNEKLFF. For the CDR3, the DNA is TGTGCCAGCAGCCGGACCTTCCGGAATGAAAAACTGTTTTTT.

The chain joins TRBV28 to TRBJ1-1; D gene ambiguous. In germline, CDR1 is MDHEN, CDR2 SYDVKM. The CDR3 loop spans 18 amino acids. V lost 1 base, J lost 0 bases, and 18 bases lay in between. CDR3 amino acids: CASSLSSWLAGLNTEAFF. The CDR3, as DNA: TGTGCCAGCAGTTTATCCTCCTGGTTAGCGGGGTTGAACACTGAAGCTTTCTTT.